The 15 T cell receptor beta chains reported below all come from one sample, sequenced in a study of cytomegalovirus exposure and HLA in healthy donors. The primer mix had 60 Vbeta and 13 Jbeta primers. The table came from immunoSEQ multiplex PCR; TCRdb's copy has only in-frame clones and leaves some out. The table includes 150,000 to 200,000 clones, approximately 77% detected once. Sequencing was carried out using PBMCs. The receptors here all came from a man aged 50 to 59 in good health and CMV-seropositive.

Written as DNA, the CDR3 is TGTGCCAGCAGCTTAGTGGGACAGGGGCTCGTCGAGCAGTACTTC. Translated, it gives CASSLVGQGLVEQYF. J is TRBJ2-5 and V is TRBV7-9; 10 bases agree with TRBD1. TRBJ2-7 explains the end of the DNA better; the J call may be wrong. The V gene's germline CDR1 is SEHNR and CDR2 FQNEAQ (reference sequence). The CDR3 loop spans 15 amino acids.

This CDR3 reads CASSRGSGNTIYF. CDR3 nucleotides: TGTGCCAGCAGCAGGGGGTCTGGAAACACCATATATTTT. The chain has TRBV6-6 and TRBJ1-3, with 7 bases aligning to TRBD1. Germline loops: CDR1 MNHNY, CDR2 SVGAGI (reference sequence). The ends lost 6 bases at V and 1 base at J; junction bases unmatched: 0. The CDR3 sequence is 13 residues long.

J is TRBJ1-4 and V is TRBV5-1, with 10 bases aligning to TRBD1. V lost 0 bases and J lost 3; bases outside the gene matches: 2. From germline, CDR1 is SGHRS and CDR2 YFSETQ. CDR3 size: 16 residues. The CDR3 sequence: CASSLGTGGSNEKLFF. The CDR3 DNA reads as TGCGCCAGCAGCTTGGGGACAGGGGGATCTAATGAAAAACTGTTTTTT.

J is TRBJ2-1 and V is TRBV5-5; 7 bases are shared with TRBD1. The CDR3 length is 17 residues. V was clipped by 2 bases and J by 3 bases; unmatched bases: 11. CDR1 SGHKS and CDR2 YYEKEE come from the germline V gene (reference sequence). The CDR3 nucleotides read TGTGCCAGCAGCTTCTTGCCCAAGGGACAGAGCTACAATGAGCAGTTCTTC. Residues: CASSFLPKGQSYNEQFF. The variable domain in full, completed from reference TRBV5-5 and TRBJ2-1, reads DAGVTQSPTHLIKTRGQQVTLRCSPISGHKSVSWYQQVLGQGPQFIFQYYEKEERGRGNFPDRFSARQFPNYSSELNVNALLLGDSALYLCASSFLPKGQSYNEQFFGPGTRLTVL.

The J gene is TRBJ2-7, the V gene TRBV11-2, with 7 bases matching TRBD1. This CDR3 has 16 residues. CDR1 is SGHAT, CDR2 FQNNGV, per germline. Unmatched junction bases numbered 5, after V lost 0 bases and J lost 0 bases. CDR3: CASSLEGTASSYEQYF. In DNA, the CDR3 is TGTGCCAGCAGCTTAGAAGGGACAGCGAGCTCCTACGAGCAGTACTTC.

This chain uses TRBV28 with TRBJ2-5; 8 nucleotides line up with TRBD1. The end of the DNA fits TRBJ2-7 better, so the J call may be wrong. CDR3 length equals 15 residues. Germline CDR1 and CDR2: MDHEN and SYDVKM. The CDR3 sequence: CASSTTGQGSNEQYF. The CDR3 coding sequence is TGTGCCAGCAGCACTACTGGACAGGGTTCCAACGAGCAGTACTTC.

The rearrangement links TRBV14 to TRBJ2-5; 8 bases match TRBD2. The V gene end was trimmed by 4 bases and the J gene end by 5 bases; junction bases not matched to a gene: 0. The CDR3 has 12 amino acids. The germline V gene has CDR1 SGHDN and CDR2 FVKESK. The chain's CDR3 is CASSRGRETQYF. Written as DNA, the CDR3 is TGTGCCAGCAGCCGCGGGAGGGAGACCCAGTACTTC.

The V gene is TRBV9, the J gene TRBJ2-2; D perhaps matches TRBD2 (5 bases). Germline V gives CDR1 SGDLS, CDR2 YYNGEE. This CDR3 has 17 amino acids. The V end was cut by 0 bases, the J end by 3 bases, with 15 bases between. The CDR3 DNA is TGTGCCAGCAGCGTAGGATGGGAGAGGGTCGACACCGGGGAGCTGTTTTTT. This encodes CASSVGWERVDTGELFF.

This clone was observed a single time. This chain joins TRBV4-1 and TRBJ1-2; TRBD1 matches at 8 bases. Germline-derived CDR1 and CDR2 are MGHRA and YSYEKL. The V and J ends lost 1 base and 4 bases, in that order; junction bases with no gene match: 8. The CDR3 has 16 amino acids. The CDR3 protein is CASSQGPVGTGYGYTF. The CDR3 nucleotides are TGCGCCAGCAGCCAAGGCCCGGTAGGGACAGGCTATGGCTACACCTTC.

The V gene is TRBV11-3, the J gene TRBJ2-5; D is ambiguous. From germline, CDR1 is SGHNT and CDR2 YENEEA. With 2 bases removed from V and 3 bases from J, the gap between germline ends came to 4 bases. The CDR3 runs to 12 residues. CDR3 bases: TGTGCCAGCAGCTTACGGGAAGAGACCCAGTACTTC. Its protein product is CASSLREETQYF.

V usage is TRBV2 and J usage is TRBJ1-5; no firm D call. The germline V gene encodes CDR1 SNHLY and CDR2 FYNNEI. The ends were cut back, 3 bases at V and 5 bases at J, with 11 bases in the middle. This CDR3 contains 14 residues. CDR3 sequence: CASSDGFSHQPQHF. CDR3 in DNA: TGTGCCAGCAGTGACGGTTTTTCTCATCAGCCCCAGCATTTT.

The genes are TRBV29-1 and TRBJ2-7; D might be TRBD1 (5 bases). V was clipped by 1 base and J by 5 bases, with 18 bases between them. CDR3 length: 15 amino acids. The germline CDR1 and CDR2 sequences are SQVTM and ANQGSEA. Written as DNA, the CDR3 is TGCAGCGTTGAAGTAGACCAGGGCAAAATCGACGAGCAGTACTTC. The encoded protein is CSVEVDQGKIDEQYF.

The V gene is TRBV7-9, the J gene TRBJ2-1; TRBD1 agrees at 9 bases. J lost 6 bases, V lost 6 bases, and 9 bases had no gene match. CDR3 length equals 15 residues. Germline V gives CDR1 SEHNR, CDR2 FQNEAQ (reference sequence). CDR3 amino acids: CASSPPRTGVNEQFF. CDR3 in DNA: TGTGCCAGCAGTCCGCCTAGGACAGGGGTCAATGAGCAGTTCTTC.

The chain joins TRBV9 to TRBJ2-5, with D possibly matching TRBD1 (6 bases). Germline assignment: CDR1 SGDLS and CDR2 YYNGEE. The CDR3 is 14 residues long. V lost 3 bases and J lost 2, with 11 bases in between. The chain's CDR3 is CASSAATGQETQYF. The CDR3 DNA sequence: TGTGCCAGCAGCGCCGCGACAGGACAAGAGACCCAGTACTTC.

The chain links TRBV25-1 to TRBJ2-7; TRBD2 matches 11 bases. The CDR3 extends over 16 amino acids. In germline, CDR1 is MGHDK, CDR2 SYGVNS. Losses at the gene ends were 4 bases for V and 0 bases for J; bases not matched to a gene: 5. This CDR3 reads CASSAIAGGRSYEQYF. The CDR3 DNA reads as TGTGCCAGCAGTGCGATAGCGGGGGGGCGCTCCTACGAGCAGTACTTC.